This T cell receptor beta chain was captured in a study of HIV-infected patients and healthy controls. Study-wide context: Total CDR3 counts per chain did not differ significantly between patients and controls.

This clonotype was counted ten times or more. What it binds is unknown. Notes on the study in general: No HLA typing of donors was done in this study.

CDR1 SNHLY and CDR2 FYNNEI come from the germline V gene. The CDR3 runs 14 residues. The V and J ends lost 6 bases and 1 base, in that order; junction bases with no gene match: 4. Roughly three months, about 14 weeks, into antiretroviral therapy, follow-up blood was collected. Whole blood was used without fractionation, so all unsorted peripheral T cells were included. Alpha and beta constant-region primers primed reverse transcription of around 540 ng RNA. Each of the alpha and beta chains got its own library through chain-specific third strand synthesis with indices. TCRdb processed the 5' RACE reads anew with MiXCR; each CDR3 protein has one entry. Among some 9,300 distinct CDR3 sequences listed, under 7% were seen once.

This sample comprised blood, obtained during antiretroviral therapy. The chain recombines TRBV2 with TRBJ2-3, with 7 bases lining up with TRBD2. This sequence originates from an adult with HIV infection. The donor label of this sample is uncertain. The CDR3 loop is CASSDGLGTDTQYF. The CDR3 DNA sequence: TGTGCCAGCAGCGACGGACTAGGCACAGATACGCAGTATTTT.